Listed here is a single T cell receptor beta chain. The antigen is not known. Method: immunoSEQ multiplex PCR; TCRdb's copy keeps in-frame clones and lacks some. Of approximately 170,000 clones listed, roughly 89% were seen once; the top ten hold 1.6%. This sample was taken from a study of T cell responses to AZD1222 COVID-19 vaccine. J lost 5 bases, V lost 6 bases, and 7 bases had no gene match. This CDR3 has 13 amino acids. General study results and limits: The study reported that nearly half of spike-specific TCRs target unmutated variant regions.

The clonotype comes from an adult in good health. The starting material was peripheral blood, obtained on day 0 of AZD1222 vaccination. V and J are TRBV12-3 or TRBV12-4 and TRBJ2-7; 7 positions match TRBD1. In DNA, the CDR3 is TGTGCCAGCAGGCAGGGACAGAGCGACGAGCAGTACTTC. It is translated as CASRQGQSDEQYF.